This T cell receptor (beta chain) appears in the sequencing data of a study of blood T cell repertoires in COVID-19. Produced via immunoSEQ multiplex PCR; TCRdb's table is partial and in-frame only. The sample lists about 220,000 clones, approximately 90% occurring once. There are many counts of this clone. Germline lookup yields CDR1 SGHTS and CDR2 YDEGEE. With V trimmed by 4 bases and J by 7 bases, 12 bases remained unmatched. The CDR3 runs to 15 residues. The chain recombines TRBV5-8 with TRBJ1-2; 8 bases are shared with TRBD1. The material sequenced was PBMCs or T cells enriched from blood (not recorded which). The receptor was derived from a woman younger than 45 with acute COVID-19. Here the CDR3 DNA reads TGTGCCAGCAGCACCTTCAGGGGGCGAGATCGTGGCTACACCTTC. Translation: CASSTFRGRDRGYTF.